This T cell receptor (beta chain) emerged from a study of CD8+ T cells in alopecia areata (dated by TCRdb to the late 2010s). With regard to the full study: Treated patients were enrolled in an open-label pilot trial of oral tofacitinib at 5 to 10 mg twice daily for moderate-to-severe alopecia areata. Tofacitinib was administered for 6 to 18 months, and 6 months of follow-up off drug were then conducted to assess delayed response and recurrence. In both human patients and the C3H/HeJ mouse model, the study applied high-throughput TCRbeta sequencing to look at T cell clonal expansion in alopecia areata. Scalp tissue and sorted CD4+ and CD8+ peripheral blood T cells from patchy and totalis/universalis alopecia areata patients and from healthy controls were covered by human TCRbeta sequencing. Biopsies were taken from tofacitinib-treated patients at baseline and again at 4 and 24 weeks into treatment, and several of those patients also had a later scalp biopsy. Scalp clonality was compared among normal scalp (n=4), patchy alopecia areata scalp (n=8), and alopecia totalis/universalis scalp (n=8). The RNA source kit depended on sample type: the PAXgene miRNA kit for fixed scalp, the miRNeasy kit for PBMCs, and the RNeasy kit for mouse skin. Amplification of TCRbeta CDR3 regions was done by immunoSEQ multiplex PCR using 35 Vbeta forward primers and 13 Jbeta reverse primers.

According to the study, the label for this sample's time point signals: baseline before oral tofacitinib. Lesional scalp punch biopsies and peripheral blood were collected from alopecia areata patients. After PBMCs were isolated by density centrifugation and stained for CD3, CD4 and CD8, a FACSAria was used to sort CD4+ and CD8+ T cells. On this clone: This clone's antigen is unknown. No per-base quality is available; no much larger clone lies one base away.

Preparation of the library involved the immunoSEQ multiplex PCR assay. For TCR sequencing, RNA was extracted from every sample and reverse transcribed into cDNA to serve as template. SuperScript III was used to make first-strand cDNA, primed with a 2:1 mix of oligo-dT and random hexamers. A synthetic immune receptor repertoire was used to measure amplification bias, and any remaining bias was corrected computationally. In the authors' own workflow: Raw reads were preprocessed to remove errors, and CDR3 was defined according to IMGT conventions as the region from the conserved cysteine to phenylalanine. To get clonality, Shannon entropy was normalized by log2 of the number of productive unique TCRs and the result was subtracted from 1. Whether scalp clones were CD4 or CD8 was inferred by matching scalp TCRbeta sequences against CD4 and CD8 repertoires sorted from blood. As stored in TCRdb, this immuneACCESS dataset retains in-frame rearrangements with V and J assigned. A fraction of the clones does not appear; measured against another copy, unresolved V genes explain less than half of the discrepancy, and the remainder lacks a known reason. The V and J calls and the clone size are those of that table, but D and trimming were determined from the DNA. In all, the sample holds around 140,000 clones, and roughly 46% of those were seen once. In total, the top ten clones hold about 1% of the sample.

Study-wide conclusions, independent of this receptor: Resident alphabeta T cells in normal human skin are also sequenced, complicating scalp TCR repertoire analysis, unlike mouse skin dominated by gammadelta T cells. Shared TCR sequences between patients were less evident than in mice, which may be partly attributable to HLA diversity in the patient population. Higher clonality and more expanded CD8+ clones were observed in lesional scalp than in normal scalp, particularly in alopecia totalis/universalis, a finding suggestive of antigenic drive.

Sequencing used CD4+ T cells sorted from blood, obtained at week 0. This receptor was obtained from a human donor with alopecia areata.

The CDR3 has the sequence CATSSGRAGDEQFF. The DNA sequence is as follows: TGTGCCACCTCTAGCGGGAGGGCCGGTGATGAGCAGTTCTTC. In this chain, TRBV10-3 is recombined with TRBJ2-1; TRBD2 fits 12 bases in the junction. CDR1 ENHRY and CDR2 SYGVKD are derived from the germline V gene. The V end gives up 10 bases and the J end 8 bases, leaving 9 bases in the junction not matched to a gene. Including cysteine and phenylalanine, the CDR3 has 14 amino acids. Of all the DNA, just the CDR3 is kept, 42 bases in frame from base 1.